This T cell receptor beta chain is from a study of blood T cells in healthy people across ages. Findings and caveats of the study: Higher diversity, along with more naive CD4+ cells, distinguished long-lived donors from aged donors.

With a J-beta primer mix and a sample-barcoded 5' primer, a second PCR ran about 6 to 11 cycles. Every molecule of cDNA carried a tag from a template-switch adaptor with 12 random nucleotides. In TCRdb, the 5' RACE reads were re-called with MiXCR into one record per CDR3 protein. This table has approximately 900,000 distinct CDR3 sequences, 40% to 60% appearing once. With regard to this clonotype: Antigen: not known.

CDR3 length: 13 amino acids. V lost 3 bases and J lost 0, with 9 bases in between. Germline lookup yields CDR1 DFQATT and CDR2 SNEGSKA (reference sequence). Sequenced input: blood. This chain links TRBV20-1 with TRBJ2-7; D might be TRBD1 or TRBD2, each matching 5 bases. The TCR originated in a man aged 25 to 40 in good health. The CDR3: CSASGASSYEQYF. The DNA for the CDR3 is TGCAGTGCTAGCGGGGCGAGCTCCTACGAGCAGTACTTC.